This TCR beta chain was captured by sequencing in a study of blood T cell repertoires in COVID-19. Study summary: Collection of acute and convalescent COVID-19 samples took place in the United States, Italy and Spain.

CDR3 length: 15 amino acids. The V gene end was trimmed by 3 bases and the J gene end by 7 bases; junction bases not matched to a gene: 7. CDR1 is SGHRS and CDR2 is YFSETQ in the germline V gene. The assay was immunoSEQ multiplex PCR, and TCRdb's table has in-frame clones only and misses some. The sample records 130,000 or so clones, less than 85% being singletons. The receptor's source is a woman aged 55-69 years with acute or convalescent COVID-19. The source material was peripheral blood. This rearrangement joins TRBV5-1 to TRBJ1-4, with 9 bases fitting TRBD1. CDR3 bases: TGCGCCAGCAGCTACACAGGGGGCGACGGTGAAAAACTGTTTTTT. Its translation: CASSYTGGDGEKLFF.